This T cell receptor (beta chain) was observed in a study of T cell clonality in common variable immunodeficiency. Study results and limitations: Compared with healthy controls, CVID subjects showed increased TCRbeta clonality, mostly in about a third.

Generated by immunoSEQ multiplex PCR, the TCRdb table keeps only in-frame clones and is missing some. The data show 50,000 to 60,000 clones, with none appearing a single time. This clone occurred many times. The antigen is unknown. The read ends 3 residues shy of where the CDR3 ends; the end is completed using the germline J gene. CDR1 is DFQATT, CDR2 SNEGSKA, per germline (reference sequence). CDR3 size: 14 residues. V was trimmed by 3 bases and J by 2 bases, leaving 13 bases between them. The sequenced sample was peripheral blood mononuclear cells. This TCR derives from a person aged 18-70 years in good health. The chain uses TRBV20-1 and TRBJ2-5, with a possible D match to TRBD2 (6 bases). The part of the CDR3 DNA that was read is TGCAGTGCTAGGACTAGTAATACTCAAGAGACC. It specifies CSARTSNTQET. The CDR3, in full, reads CSARTSNTQETQYF.